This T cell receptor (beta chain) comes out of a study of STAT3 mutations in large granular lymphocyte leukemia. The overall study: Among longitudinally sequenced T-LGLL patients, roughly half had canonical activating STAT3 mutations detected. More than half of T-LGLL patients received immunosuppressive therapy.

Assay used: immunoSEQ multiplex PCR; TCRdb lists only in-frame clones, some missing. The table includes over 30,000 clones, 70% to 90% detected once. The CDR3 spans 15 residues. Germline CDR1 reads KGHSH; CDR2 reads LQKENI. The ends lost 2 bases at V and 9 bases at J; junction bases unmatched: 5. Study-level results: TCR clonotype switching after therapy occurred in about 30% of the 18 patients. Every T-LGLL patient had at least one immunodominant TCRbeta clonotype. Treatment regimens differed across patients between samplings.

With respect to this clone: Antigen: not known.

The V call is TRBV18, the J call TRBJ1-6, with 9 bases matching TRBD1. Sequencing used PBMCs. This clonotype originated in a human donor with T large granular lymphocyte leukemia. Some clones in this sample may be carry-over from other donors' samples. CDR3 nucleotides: TGTGCCAGCTCACCAAGGGACAGGGTTAGTTCACCCCTCCACTTT. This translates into CASSPRDRVSSPLHF.